The 31 T cell receptor beta chains below all came from one sample that was sequenced in a study of blood T cell repertoires in COVID-19 (TCRdb year 2020). The library was obtained by the immunoSEQ multiplex PCR assay. TCRdb re-hosts the immuneACCESS table, in-frame sequences only. Its copies lack some clones; in the studies checked, an unresolved V gene accounts for under half of them, and the cause for the rest is not known. The sample has 150,000 to 200,000 clones on record, more than 75% of them singletons. 4.4% of the sample rests with the top ten. Material: peripheral blood. The receptors derive from a human donor in a cohort sampled during active COVID-19.

This clone was counted only a few times. This sequence joins TRBV7-9 and TRBJ2-7; D gene ambiguous. The CDR3 runs to 13 residues. Germline V gene data show CDR1 as SEHNR and CDR2 as FQNEAQ (reference sequence). The germline V and J ends were trimmed by 5 bases and 3 bases, with 11 bases remaining between them. For the CDR3, the DNA is TGTGCCAGCAGCCCCTTCGGAGTCTACGAGCAGTACTTC. This encodes CASSPFGVYEQYF.

V usage is TRBV5-1 and J usage is TRBJ2-1, with D maybe TRBD2 (6 bases). The CDR3 sequence is 12 residues long. The germline V gene encodes CDR1 SGHRS and CDR2 YFSETQ. With 1 base removed from V and 9 bases from J, the gap between germline ends came to 8 bases. The CDR3, as DNA: TGCGCCAGCAGCTTGTCGGGAGTTGAGCAGTTCTTC. Translated, it gives CASSLSGVEQFF.

The chain is built from TRBV5-1 and TRBJ2-7, with TRBD1 matching 7 bases. CDR3 length: 15 amino acids. Germline V gives CDR1 SGHRS, CDR2 YFSETQ. The junction had 9 bases not matched to a gene; V was cut back by 1 base and J by 5 bases. CDR3 region: CASSLSPGQMDEQYF. Here the CDR3 DNA reads TGCGCCAGCAGCTTGTCCCCGGGACAGATGGACGAGCAGTACTTC.

Concerning this clone itself: The germline gene is not matched at one end of the junction; a read error may be the cause. The rearrangement links TRBV2 to TRBJ1-2, with D possibly being TRBD1 (5 bases). The CDR3 spans 13 residues. CDR1 SNHLY and CDR2 FYNNEI come from the germline V gene. This chain's CDR3 is CASSEGGDRIANF. The DNA for the CDR3 is TGTGCCAGCAGTGAAGGGGGGGATCGGATCGCTAACTTC.

The chain is built from TRBV7-2 and TRBJ1-4; 7 positions agree with TRBD1. From germline, CDR1 is SGHTA and CDR2 FQGNSA. The V and J ends lost 5 bases and 8 bases, in that order; junction bases with no gene match: 11. CDR3 length: 15 amino acids. In DNA, the CDR3 is TGTGCCAGCAGCCTACAGACAGGGCTAGGGGAAAAACTGTTTTTT. The encoded protein is CASSLQTGLGEKLFF.

The chain links TRBV7-6 to TRBJ2-7; 9 bases map to TRBD2. V lost 1 base and J lost 1; bases outside the gene matches: 5. Germline CDR1 and CDR2: SGHVS and FNYEAQ. The CDR3 has 16 residues. The CDR3 sequence: CASSLGTSDNSYEQYF. DNA for the CDR3: TGTGCCAGCAGCTTAGGGACTAGCGATAATTCCTACGAGCAGTACTTC. The entire variable domain, with the rest obtained from reference TRBV7-6 and TRBJ2-7, is as follows: GAGVSQSPRYKVTKRGQDVALRCDPISGHVSLYWYRQALGQGPEFLTYFNYEAQQDKSGLPNDRFSAERPEGSISTLTIQRTEQRDSAMYRCASSLGTSDNSYEQYFGPGTRLTVT.

The gene calls are TRBV5-6 and TRBJ1-2, with unresolved D. CDR3 length: 14 amino acids. In germline, CDR1 is SGHDT, CDR2 YYEEEE. Trimming stripped 3 bases from V and 0 bases from J, with 9 bases between. In DNA, the CDR3 is TGTGCCAGCAGCTCCGACACCGCTAACTATGGCTACACCTTC. This translates into CASSSDTANYGYTF.

In its sample, this clone was seen once. V is TRBV27 and J is TRBJ2-1, with TRBD2 matching 10 bases. V lost 0 bases and J lost 7; bases outside the gene matches: 6. Germline V gene data show CDR1 as MNHEY and CDR2 as SMNVEV (reference sequence). The CDR3 contains 16 residues. The CDR3 region is CASSLSWLAGANEQFF. The CDR3 DNA reads as TGTGCCAGCAGTTTATCGTGGCTAGCGGGGGCAAATGAGCAGTTCTTC.

This chain joins TRBV24-1 and TRBJ2-3; D gene ambiguous. With 0 bases removed from V and 0 bases from J, the gap between germline ends came to 9 bases. The CDR3 runs to 16 residues. Germline-derived CDR1 and CDR2 are KGHDR and SFDVKD. The CDR3: CATSDLPASSTDTQYF. For the CDR3, the DNA is TGTGCCACCAGTGATTTGCCGGCTAGTAGCACAGATACGCAGTATTTT.

J is TRBJ2-3 and V is TRBV5-1; D is unresolved. Trimming left V 2 bases short and J 0 bases short, with 7 bases between. The V gene's germline CDR1 is SGHRS and CDR2 YFSETQ. The CDR3 consists of 14 residues. This CDR3 is CASSFQTSTDTQYF. CDR3 nucleotide sequence: TGCGCCAGCAGCTTTCAGACTAGCACAGATACGCAGTATTTT. Looking up the rest from reference TRBV5-1 and TRBJ2-3 gives the full variable domain: KAGVTQTPRYLIKTRGQQVTLSCSPISGHRSVSWYQQTPGQGLQFLFEYFSETQRNKGNFPGRFSGRQFSNSRSEMNVSTLELGDSALYLCASSFQTSTDTQYFGPGTRLTVL.

J is TRBJ2-3 and V is TRBV28, with TRBD1 matching 8 bases. The CDR3 has 16 residues. V dropped 7 bases and J dropped 4; count of bases not matched to a gene: 13. The V gene's germline CDR1 is MDHEN and CDR2 SYDVKM. The CDR3 here is CASKQQDRVLPDTQYF. The DNA of the CDR3 is TGTGCCAGCAAACAACAGGACAGGGTGCTTCCAGATACGCAGTATTTT.

V usage is TRBV28 and J usage is TRBJ2-7; perhaps TRBD2 as D (5 bases). The CDR3 totals 15 residues. Trimming removed 9 bases from V and 0 bases from J, with 18 bases in between. The germline CDR1 and CDR2 sequences are MDHEN and SYDVKM. Here the CDR3 reads CASKQLERSSYEQYF. CDR3 nucleotides: TGTGCCAGTAAACAACTAGAGCGGAGCTCCTACGAGCAGTACTTC.

J is TRBJ2-3 and V is TRBV5-1; 10 bases are shared with TRBD2. Trimming removed 1 base from V and 0 bases from J; junction bases left unmatched: 2. This CDR3 region has 16 residues. Germline loops: CDR1 SGHRS, CDR2 YFSETQ. CDR3 sequence reads: CASSLLAGVSTDTQYF. The CDR3 coding sequence is TGCGCCAGCAGCTTGCTAGCGGGAGTCAGCACAGATACGCAGTATTTT.

The chain has TRBV6-5 and TRBJ2-7, with D perhaps TRBD2 (6 bases). Germline assignment: CDR1 MNHEY and CDR2 SVGAGI. The CDR3 sequence is 12 residues long. Trimming removed 8 bases from V and 5 bases from J, with 13 bases in between. The CDR3 protein is CASGGDANEQYF. Here the CDR3 DNA reads TGTGCCAGCGGAGGGGACGCCAACGAGCAGTACTTC.

The chain joins TRBV6-1 to TRBJ1-3; 7 bases are a match to TRBD1. The CDR3 extends over 16 amino acids. The germline gives CDR1 MNHNS, CDR2 SASEGT. Losses at the gene ends were 1 base for V and 4 bases for J; bases not matched to a gene: 7. The DNA for the CDR3 is TGTGCCAGCAGTGAAGAGGGACAGTCTTTCGGAAACACCATATATTTT. Amino acid sequence: CASSEEGQSFGNTIYF.

This chain links TRBV30 with TRBJ2-5; tentatively, D is TRBD2 (5 bases). From germline, CDR1 is GTSNPN and CDR2 SVGIG (reference sequence). V was pared by 8 bases and J by 5 bases, with 15 bases between. The CDR3 runs 12 residues. The chain's CDR3 is CARSRGGETQYF. The CDR3 bases are TGTGCCCGATCACGAGGCGGGGAGACCCAGTACTTC.

The chain recombines TRBV23-1 with TRBJ2-7; 10 bases map to TRBD1. TRBV23-1 is annotated as an ORF whose role is uncertain. The CDR3 totals 15 residues. V was pared by 2 bases and J by 7 bases, with 8 bases of the junction left unmatched. CDR3 amino acids: CASSQTGTGEGEQYF. In DNA form, the CDR3 reads TGCGCCAGCAGTCAAACCGGGACAGGGGAGGGGGAGCAGTACTTC.

The chain employs TRBV11-2 and TRBJ2-1, with 15 bases aligning to TRBD2. V trimming: 2 bases; J trimming: 10 bases; junction bases outside the gene matches: 9. The germline CDR1 and CDR2 sequences are SGHAT and FQNNGV. This CDR3 has 17 amino acids. CDR3: CASSLTRTSGRAGEQFF. The CDR3 DNA follows: TGTGCCAGCAGCTTAACCCGGACTAGCGGGAGGGCCGGAGAGCAGTTCTTC.

The chain joins TRBV2 to TRBJ1-5, with TRBD1 identical over 8 bases. V trimming: 3 bases; J trimming: 5 bases; junction bases outside the gene matches: 3. The CDR3 runs 14 residues. CDR1 and CDR2 (germline): SNHLY, FYNNEI. In DNA form, the CDR3 reads TGTGCCAGCAGTGATAACAGGGGGGATCAGCCCCAGCATTTT. This translates into CASSDNRGDQPQHF.

V gene TRBV4-1 combines with J gene TRBJ1-1, with 11 positions matching TRBD1. Per germline, CDR1 MGHRA and CDR2 YSYEKL. The CDR3 covers 16 residues. J gave up 0 bases and V 5 bases, and 5 bases lay outside the gene matches. CDR3 coding DNA: TGCGCCAGCAGCGCTCGGACAGGGGGCATGAACACTGAAGCTTTCTTT. Its protein is CASSARTGGMNTEAFF.

This chain connects TRBV2 to TRBJ1-6; TRBD1 might be the D (6 bases). Per the germline V gene, CDR1 is SNHLY and CDR2 is FYNNEI. The CDR3 extends over 16 amino acids. V lost 7 bases and J 5 bases, leaving 18 bases between the germline ends. The CDR3: CASTQRGGRDNSPLHF. CDR3 DNA: TGTGCCAGCACCCAAAGGGGGGGCCGAGATAATTCACCCCTCCACTTT. The whole variable domain, remainder taken from reference TRBV2 and TRBJ1-6, is EPEVTQTPSHQVTQMGQEVILRCVPISNHLYFYWYRQILGQKVEFLVSFYNNEISEKSEIFDDQFSVERPDGSNFTLKIRSTKLEDSAMYFCASTQRGGRDNSPLHFGNGTRLTVT.

In nucleotides, the CDR3 is TGTGCCAGCAGCTTGATCGGTAATGAAGCTTTCTTT. Translating gives CASSLIGNEAFF. The V and J genes are TRBV5-8 and TRBJ1-1; D gene ambiguous. CDR1 SGHTS and CDR2 YDEGEE come from the germline V gene. The CDR3 consists of 12 residues. V lost 1 base and J lost 7, with 8 bases in between. The full variable domain, in which reference TRBV5-8 and TRBJ1-1 provide the parts outside the CDR3, is EAGVTQSPTHLIKTRGQQATLRCSPISGHTSVYWYQQALGLGLQFLLWYDEGEERNRGNFPPRFSGRQFPNYSSELNVNALELEDSALYLCASSLIGNEAFFGQGTRLTVV.

This clone was observed a few times. This sequence joins TRBV5-1 and TRBJ2-3; D is possibly TRBD2 (6 bases). V was pared by 4 bases and J by 2 bases, with 14 bases between. The CDR3 contains 15 residues. Germline V gene data show CDR1 as SGHRS and CDR2 as YFSETQ. The CDR3 nucleotides are TGCGCCAGCAGCGGGACTTATCCCTCCACAGATACGCAGTATTTT. Protein: CASSGTYPSTDTQYF. The full variable domain, completed using reference TRBV5-1 and TRBJ2-3, is KAGVTQTPRYLIKTRGQQVTLSCSPISGHRSVSWYQQTPGQGLQFLFEYFSETQRNKGNFPGRFSGRQFSNSRSEMNVSTLELGDSALYLCASSGTYPSTDTQYFGPGTRLTVL.

The rearrangement joins TRBV30 to TRBJ1-5, with TRBD1 matching 8 bases. Unmatched junction bases numbered 5, after V lost 2 bases and J lost 2 bases. Germline V gives CDR1 GTSNPN, CDR2 SVGIG (reference sequence). The CDR3 totals 15 residues. CDR3 protein: CAWSTTGDGNQPQHF. DNA for the CDR3: TGTGCCTGGAGTACGACAGGGGACGGCAATCAGCCCCAGCATTTT.

The chain uses TRBV15 and TRBJ1-3, with D perhaps matching TRBD1 (5 bases). CDR1 is LNHNV, CDR2 YYDKDF, per germline (reference sequence). The V end lost 0 bases, the J end lost 2 bases, and 5 bases lay between the germline ends. The CDR3 is made up of 14 amino acids. CDR3 nucleotides: TGTGCCACCAGCAGAGACAGGGCTGGAAACACCATATATTTT. It codes for CATSRDRAGNTIYF.

J is TRBJ2-3 and V is TRBV24-1, with TRBD2 identical over 8 bases. The CDR3 runs to 16 residues. CDR1 and CDR2 from the germline V gene are KGHDR and SFDVKD. V lost 3 bases to trimming and J lost 5 bases; unmatched junction nucleotides: 9. The CDR3 sequence is CATSDPSGGGIDTQYF. For the CDR3, the DNA is TGTGCCACCAGTGATCCCAGCGGGGGTGGCATAGATACGCAGTATTTT.

The chain recombines TRBV5-1 with TRBJ1-3, with D possibly being TRBD1 (5 bases). Germline lookup yields CDR1 SGHRS and CDR2 YFSETQ. With 4 bases removed from V and 4 bases from J, the gap between germline ends came to 12 bases. This CDR3 contains 14 residues. CDR3 nucleotide sequence: TGCGCCAGCAGCCAGACGGGGGTAGGAAACACCATATATTTT. Its translation: CASSQTGVGNTIYF.

This chain links TRBV3-1 (or the pseudogene TRBV3-2) with TRBJ2-7; D perhaps matches TRBD1 (6 bases). The V gene's germline CDR1 is LGHDT and CDR2 YNNKEL (reference sequence). The CDR3 runs 14 residues. The ends were cut back, 1 base at V and 2 bases at J, with 9 bases in the middle. Here the CDR3 DNA reads TGTGCCAGCAGCCAAGTAGGGGGAACCTACGAGCAGTACTTC. Translating it yields CASSQVGGTYEQYF.

This chain uses TRBV27 with TRBJ1-5, with D tentatively TRBD1 (6 bases). Trimming removed 5 bases from V and 3 bases from J, with 11 bases in between. The CDR3 totals 14 residues. CDR1 and CDR2 from the germline V gene are MNHEY and SMNVEV (reference sequence). CDR3 amino acids: CASSLGQLNQPQHF. The CDR3 DNA reads TGTGCCAGCAGTCTCGGACAGCTCAATCAGCCCCAGCATTTT.

J is TRBJ2-2 and V is TRBV5-6, with D tentatively TRBD2 (6 bases). The germline V gene has CDR1 SGHDT and CDR2 YYEEEE. CDR3 length: 14 residues. Trimming shortened V by 0 bases and J by 4 bases, and 7 bases separated the two germline ends. CDR3 bases: TGTGCCAGCAGCTTGGCGCGGGGCACCGGGGAGCTGTTTTTT. Translating it yields CASSLARGTGELFF.

The chain combines TRBV6-2 or TRBV6-3 with TRBJ2-2; D remains ambiguous. Trimming left V 2 bases short and J 7 bases short, with 11 bases between. CDR1 MNHEY and CDR2 SVGEGT come from the germline V gene. CDR3 length: 14 residues. This CDR3 reads CASSYLRSGGELFF. As DNA, the CDR3 is TGTGCCAGCAGTTACCTACGATCTGGCGGGGAGCTGTTTTTT.